This T cell receptor (beta chain) is drawn from a study of T cells in Graves' hyperthyroidism and ophthalmopathy. TCR beta CDR3 regions were amplified from RNA transcripts. An initial round of RT-PCR targeting the TCR CDR3 relied on the HTBI primer set. A single record per CDR3 protein comes from TCRdb applying MiXCR to the multiplex PCR reads. The repertoire holds 500,000 to 600,000 distinct CDR3 sequences, with 20% as singletons. The CDR3 consists of 16 residues. The J segment lost 11 bases and the V segment lost 0 bases, leaving 14 bases of the junction unmatched. Looked up from germline, CDR1 is KGHDR and CDR2 is SFDVKD. Patients with ophthalmopathy all had a Clinical Activity Score of at least 3, a NOSPECS grade of at least 4 and duration under 3 months. Those patients with uncontrolled infection, other autoimmune disease, pregnancy or lactation were excluded. This clonotype has just a few counts. Its antigen is undetermined.

General study results and limits: From stable hyperthyroidism, ophthalmopathy was set apart by a 13 V-J model. Prediction of ophthalmopathy progression came a median around 6.5 months pre-onset.

Sequenced input: blood. This clonotype originated in a man aged 35 to 55 with Graves' ophthalmopathy. V and J are TRBV24-1 and TRBJ1-1; 7 bases fit TRBD1. DNA of the CDR3: TGTGCCACCAGTGATTTGTCAGACAGGGACCTCGTCCGGGCTTTCTTT. Translated, it gives CATSDLSDRDLVRAFF.